The clone carrying this T cell receptor beta chain is a singleton in its sample. Its antigen is currently unknown. This entry belongs to a study of OX40 agonist ivuxolimab in advanced cancers. As for the study in general: Treatment of patients was with ivuxolimab, an agonistic anti-OX40 (CD134) antibody.

Assay used: immunoSEQ multiplex PCR; TCRdb lists only in-frame clones, some missing. The sample holds around 60,000 clones; approximately 91% are singletons and the top ten take approximately 25%. Blood sampling was done at baseline, cycle 4 day 1, and cycle 7 day 1. Study-wide results and limits: Normalized expansion of T-cell clones was also low for some nonresponders. Clonal expansion in partial responders at 0.1-3.0 mg/kg ranked among the lowest.

Trimming took 4 bases from V and 4 from J, leaving 17 bases between them. The CDR3 loop spans 15 amino acids. Germline CDR1 and CDR2: SGHTS and YDEGEE. Source: CD4+ or CD8+ T cells sorted from blood, taken in a trial of the OX40 agonist ivuxolimab. This clonotype originated in an adult with an advanced solid tumor such as melanoma, head and neck, liver or kidney cancer. The chain uses TRBV5-8 and TRBJ1-2; no firm D call. The CDR3 protein is CASSPYGRDRYGYTF. Here the CDR3 DNA reads TGTGCCAGCAGCCCATATGGGAGAGATCGCTATGGCTACACCTTC.